The present T cell receptor (beta chain) was sequenced within a study of T-cell memory formation after mild COVID-19. CDR1 and CDR2 from the germline V gene are SGHNT and YYREEE (reference sequence). The CDR3 runs to 15 residues. V shed 6 bases, J shed 3 bases, and the junction held 5 bases outside the gene matches. Study-wide points: Among clones peaking at day 37 in the second wave, SARS-CoV-2 specificity remained unconfirmed.

This clonotype was seen more than once but under ten times. Its target is unknown. TCRdb reanalysed the 5' RACE reads using MiXCR and keeps one entry per CDR3 protein. The sample includes more than 400,000 distinct CDR3 sequences, 18% of them seen just once. Specimen: PBMCs or a T cell subset sorted from them (not recorded which). The receptor comes from an adult woman who had mild COVID-19 (a few samples of this study predate the infection). Cell type and time point are not known. V is TRBV5-4 and J is TRBJ2-3, with 12 positions matching TRBD2. CDR3 sequence (DNA): TGTGCCAGCATGGTGCTAGCGGGGGGGACAGATACGCAGTATTTT. Translating it yields CASMVLAGGTDTQYF.